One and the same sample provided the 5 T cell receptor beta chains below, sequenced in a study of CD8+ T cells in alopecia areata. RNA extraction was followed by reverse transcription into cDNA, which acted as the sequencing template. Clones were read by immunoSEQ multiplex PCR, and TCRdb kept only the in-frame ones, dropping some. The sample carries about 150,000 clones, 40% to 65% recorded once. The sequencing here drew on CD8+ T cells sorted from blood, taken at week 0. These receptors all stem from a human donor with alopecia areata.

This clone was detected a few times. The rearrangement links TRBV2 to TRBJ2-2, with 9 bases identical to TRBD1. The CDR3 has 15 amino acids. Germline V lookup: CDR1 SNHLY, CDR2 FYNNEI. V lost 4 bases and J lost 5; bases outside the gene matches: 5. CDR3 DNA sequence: TGTGCCAGCAGTGTGGGGACAGGGAAAACCGGGGAGCTGTTTTTT. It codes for CASSVGTGKTGELFF.

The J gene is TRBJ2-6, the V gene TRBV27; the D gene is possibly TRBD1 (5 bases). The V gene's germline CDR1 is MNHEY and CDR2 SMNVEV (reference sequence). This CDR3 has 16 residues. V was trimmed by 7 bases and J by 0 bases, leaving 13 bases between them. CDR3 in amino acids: CASTGSPISGANVLTF. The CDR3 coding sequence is TGTGCCAGCACAGGGTCCCCTATCTCTGGGGCCAACGTCCTGACTTTC.

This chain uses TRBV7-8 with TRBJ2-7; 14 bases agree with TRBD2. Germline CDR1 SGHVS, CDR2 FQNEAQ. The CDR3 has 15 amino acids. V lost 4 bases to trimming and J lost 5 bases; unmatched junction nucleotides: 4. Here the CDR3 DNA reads TGTGCCAGCAGCTCGAGACTAGCGGGGGGGCACGAGCAGTACTTC. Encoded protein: CASSSRLAGGHEQYF.

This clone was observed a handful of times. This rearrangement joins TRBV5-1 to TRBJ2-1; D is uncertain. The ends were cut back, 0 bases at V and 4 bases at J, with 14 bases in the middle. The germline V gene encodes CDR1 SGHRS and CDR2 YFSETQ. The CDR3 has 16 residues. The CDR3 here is CASSLAPAEEYNEQFF. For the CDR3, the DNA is TGCGCCAGCAGCTTGGCCCCCGCCGAGGAGTACAATGAGCAGTTCTTC.

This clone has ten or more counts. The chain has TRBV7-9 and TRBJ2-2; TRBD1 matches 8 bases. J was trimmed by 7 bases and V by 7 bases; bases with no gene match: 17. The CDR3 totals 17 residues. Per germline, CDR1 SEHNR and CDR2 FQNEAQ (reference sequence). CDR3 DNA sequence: TGTGCCAGCACCCAATCCCCTCCGACAGGGGTAAGCGGGGAGCTGTTTTTT. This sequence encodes CASTQSPPTGVSGELFF.